Listed below are T cell receptor beta chains from one sample, sequenced in a study of CD8 T cells in Susac syndrome. From the immunoSEQ multiplex PCR reads, TCRdb called clonotypes with MiXCR, one entry per CDR3 protein. The table records about 180,000 distinct CDR3 sequences, roughly 92% of them present only once. The sample was CD4+ T cells from PBMCs. All receptors derive from a human donor with Susac syndrome. Both conserved end residues are part of each CDR3. The D gene is left open where the match is weak. Rows give clone size only sometimes, using once, few, many, or a class for an expanded clone.

v_call	clone_size	d_call	j_call	cdr3_nt	cdr3_aa
TRBV3-1	NA	NA	TRBJ2-5	TGTGCCAGCAGCCCCCCAATCAGGGAGGAAGAGACCCAGTACTTC	CASSPPIREEETQYF
TRBV6-2/TRBV6-3	NA	NA	TRBJ1-6	TGTGCCAGCAGTTGGACAGCTATGGCCGTCCCCCTCCACTTT	CASSWTAMAVPLHF
TRBV20-1	NA	NA	TRBJ1-1	TGCAGTGCTAGTTTGGTGAACACTGAAGCTTTCTTT	CSASLVNTEAFF
TRBV7-2	NA	TRBD2	TRBJ2-3	TGTGCCAGCAGCCCCGGGTGGGGGACTAGCACCACAGATACGCAGTATTTT	CASSPGWGTSTTDTQYF
TRBV20-1	once	NA	TRBJ1-2	TGCAGTGCTTTTTGGGCCCGGGGCTACACCTTC	CSAFWARGYTF
TRBV25-1	NA	NA	TRBJ1-6	TGTGCCAGCAGTGAATTTCTGGGGAATTCACCCCTCCACTTT	CASSEFLGNSPLHF
TRBV6-1	NA	NA	TRBJ1-2	TGTGCCACCCGAGGGGACCCCGGAGGCTACACCTTC	CATRGDPGGYTF
TRBV20-1	NA	TRBD1	TRBJ2-2	TGCAGTGCTAGCTCCGGGACAGGGGGCTCCGGGGAGCTGTTTTTT	CSASSGTGGSGELFF
TRBV25-1	NA	NA	TRBJ2-7	TGTGCCAGCAGGGAAGACAGGTTAAGCTCCTACGAGCAGTACTTC	CASREDRLSSYEQYF
TRBV10-3	NA	NA	TRBJ2-1	TGTGCCATCAGTGAGTGGAATGAGCAGTTCTTC	CAISEWNEQFF
TRBV24-1	NA	NA	TRBJ2-6	TGTGCCACCCCCACCCTCGACCGGCACGACGGCTCTGGGGCCAACGTCCTGACTTTC	CATPTLDRHDGSGANVLTF
TRBV6-2/TRBV6-3	NA	NA	TRBJ1-3	TGTGCCAGTGAGAGCTCTGGAAACACCATATATTTT	CASESSGNTIYF
TRBV2	once	NA	TRBJ1-1	TGTGCCAGCAGTGAAGCTAGATTTAACACTGAAGCTTTCTTT	CASSEARFNTEAFF
TRBV2	NA	NA	TRBJ2-1	TGTGCCAGCAGTGGGGCAGCAATCTACAATGAGCAGTTCTTC	CASSGAAIYNEQFF
TRBV12-3/TRBV12-4	NA	TRBD1	TRBJ2-1	TGTGCCAGCAGTTTAGGGACAGGGGGGGGCGATGAGCAGTTCTTC	CASSLGTGGGDEQFF
TRBV5-6	NA	TRBD1	TRBJ2-5	TGTGCCAGCAGTGTGGGACAGTGGGAGACCCAGTACTTC	CASSVGQWETQYF
TRBV5-1	NA	TRBD2	TRBJ2-3	TGCGCCAGCAGCAGTAGCGGGGGGGCTATAGATACGCAGTATTTT	CASSSSGGAIDTQYF
TRBV20-1	NA	TRBD2	TRBJ2-5	TGCAGTGCGAAAAAAGGGTCGGGGGGACAAGAGACCCAGTACTTC	CSAKKGSGGQETQYF
TRBV30	NA	NA	TRBJ1-1	TGTGCCTGGAACCTACTCCCGGGCACTGAAGCTTTCTTT	CAWNLLPGTEAFF
TRBV20-1	once	TRBD2	TRBJ2-3	TGCAGTGCTCCCATAGCGGGGGATCCAGATACGCAGTATTTT	CSAPIAGDPDTQYF
TRBV2	NA	NA	TRBJ1-1	TGTGCCACCACCTCAGGGGTGAACACTGAAGCTTTCTTT	CATTSGVNTEAFF
TRBV24-1	NA	TRBD2	TRBJ2-1	TGTGCCACCAGTGATTCCCTCCCGGGACTAGACAATGAGCAGTTCTTC	CATSDSLPGLDNEQFF
TRBV7-2	NA	NA	TRBJ1-5	TGTGCCAGCAGCTTAGGGGGGGCACATCAGCCCCAGCATTTT	CASSLGGAHQPQHF
TRBV27	NA	NA	TRBJ2-4	TGTGCCAGCAGTTCGAGCCCCAACAGGGCTGAGGCCAAAAACATTCAGTACTTC	CASSSSPNRAEAKNIQYF
TRBV6-1	NA	NA	TRBJ1-5	TGTGCCAGCAGTGACGAGTTCGGGGACGCGCGTCAGCCCCAGCATTTT	CASSDEFGDARQPQHF
TRBV29-1	NA	NA	TRBJ2-6	TGCAGCGTGGGCACACGGGCCAACGTCCTGACTTTC	CSVGTRANVLTF
TRBV7-2	few	NA	TRBJ2-3	TGTGCCAGCAGCTTTGCAGATACGCAGTATTTT	CASSFADTQYF
TRBV5-1	NA	TRBD2	TRBJ2-3	TGTGCCAGCAGCGGGACCGCTAGCACAGATACGCAGTATTTT	CASSGTASTDTQYF